This is a list of T cell receptor beta chains from one sample in a study of cytomegalovirus exposure and HLA in healthy donors. Assay used: immunoSEQ multiplex PCR; TCRdb lists only in-frame clones, some missing. The sample consists of more than 95,000 clones, 66% of them appearing once. The specimen was PBMCs. The receptors derive from a woman in her 50s in good health and CMV-seronegative. The CDR3 runs from the conserved cysteine through the conserved F or W. The D gene is left open where the match is weak. Not all rows give a size; the values are once, few, many and, for expanded clones, a class.

clone size	V gene	D gene	J gene	CDR3 protein	CDR3 DNA
-	TRBV19	-	TRBJ1-4	CASSVQGAREKLFF	TGTGCCAGTAGTGTTCAAGGGGCAAGGGAAAAACTGTTTTTT
once	TRBV6-6	TRBD2	TRBJ2-1	CASSYIAGTNEQFF	TGTGCCAGCAGCTACATAGCGGGTACCAATGAGCAGTTCTTC
-	TRBV7-2	TRBD2	TRBJ2-2	CASSLAGGAIGELFF	TGTGCCAGCAGCTTAGCCGGGGGGGCCATCGGGGAGCTGTTTTTT
few	TRBV7-7	TRBD1	TRBJ2-2	CASSLGNAGTVGTGELFF	TGTGCCAGCAGCTTAGGGAACGCCGGGACAGTGGGCACCGGGGAGCTGTTTTTT
-	TRBV19	-	TRBJ2-5	CASSDRLGETQYF	TGTGCCAGTAGTGATAGACTAGGGGAGACCCAGTACTTC
-	TRBV7-2	TRBD2	TRBJ2-3	CASSLAPTGGNTDTQYF	TGTGCCAGCAGCTTAGCCCCAACGGGGGGGAACACAGATACGCAGTATTTT
-	TRBV7-6	TRBD2	TRBJ2-7	CASSLGAGGRGDQQYF	TGTGCCAGCAGCTTAGGTGCGGGGGGCAGGGGAGACCAGCAGTACTTC
-	TRBV18	-	TRBJ2-7	CASSPLSDTYEQYF	TGTGCCAGCTCACCACTATCTGACACCTACGAGCAGTACTTC
-	TRBV7-9	-	TRBJ1-4	CASSARRWTNEKLFF	TGTGCCAGCAGCGCTCGGAGATGGACTAATGAAAAACTGTTTTTT
few	TRBV9	TRBD1	TRBJ1-2	CASSVGQAPNYGYTF	TGTGCCAGCAGCGTCGGACAGGCCCCTAACTATGGCTACACCTTC
-	TRBV4-2	-	TRBJ2-7	CASSQGPYEQYF	TGTGCCAGCAGCCAAGGGCCCTACGAGCAGTACTTC
-	TRBV7-9	TRBD2	TRBJ2-1	CASSLVLAERNEQFF	TGTGCCAGCAGCTTAGTACTAGCGGAGCGCAATGAGCAGTTCTTC
-	TRBV7-2	-	TRBJ2-2	CASKRQVNTGELFF	TGTGCCAGCAAGCGACAGGTTAACACCGGGGAGCTGTTTTTT
-	TRBV7-2	-	TRBJ2-3	CASSLALRSADTQYF	TGTGCCAGCAGCTTAGCCCTCAGGTCCGCAGATACGCAGTATTTT
-	TRBV7-6	-	TRBJ2-7	CASSLARDSYEQYF	TGTGCCAGCAGCTTAGCGAGAGACTCCTACGAGCAGTACTTC
-	TRBV7-2	-	TRBJ1-5	CASSPSSGSNQPQHF	TGTGCCAGCAGTCCATCTTCGGGAAGCAATCAGCCCCAGCATTTT
-	TRBV7-9	-	TRBJ2-3	CASSLGEQRSTDTQYF	TGTGCCAGCAGCTTAGGGGAGCAGCGTAGCACAGATACGCAGTATTTT
once	TRBV7-3	-	TRBJ1-5	CASSRGRTEANQPQHF	TGTGCCAGCTCGAGAGGAAGGACAGAAGCCAATCAGCCCCAGCATTTT
-	TRBV14	-	TRBJ2-3	CASSQGPGTQYF	TGTGCCAGCAGCCAAGGGCCGGGTACGCAGTATTTT
-	TRBV18	TRBD2	TRBJ2-1	CASSPLLAGGPGSYNEQFF	TGTGCCAGCTCACCGCTACTAGCGGGAGGGCCGGGCTCCTACAATGAGCAGTTCTTC
-	TRBV11-3	-	TRBJ2-2	CASSPGVHGELFF	TGTGCCAGCAGCCCAGGGGTCCACGGGGAGCTGTTTTTT
-	TRBV5-1	TRBD2	TRBJ2-5	CASSPGVAGGVQETQYF	TGCGCCAGCAGCCCGGGAGTAGCGGGGGGCGTTCAAGAGACCCAGTACTTC
-	TRBV30	-	TRBJ1-2	CAWEPPGNYGYTF	TGTGCCTGGGAACCGCCCGGTAACTATGGCTACACCTTC
-	TRBV18	TRBD1	TRBJ1-5	CASSPSAGGGQPQHF	TGTGCCAGCTCACCGTCGGCAGGGGGCGGTCAGCCCCAGCATTTT
-	TRBV7-2	TRBD2	TRBJ2-1	CASSLVSGELYNEQFF	TGTGCCAGCAGCTTAGTTAGCGGGGAGCTCTACAATGAGCAGTTCTTC
-	TRBV10-1	-	TRBJ2-6	CAPIVSSGANVLTF	TGCGCCCCTATCGTGTCCTCTGGGGCCAACGTCCTGACTTTC
-	TRBV7-8	TRBD1	TRBJ1-1	CASTVNRGVWDTEAFF	TGTGCCAGCACGGTAAACAGGGGCGTTTGGGACACTGAAGCTTTCTTT
once	TRBV25-1	TRBD1	TRBJ2-5	CASSEETGYQETQYF	TGTGCCAGCAGTGAAGAGACAGGGTACCAAGAGACCCAGTACTTC
-	TRBV11-3	TRBD2	TRBJ2-5	CASSLGVGTSGLQETQYF	TGTGCCAGCAGCCTCGGGGTAGGAACTAGCGGTCTTCAAGAGACCCAGTACTTC
-	TRBV6-1	TRBD1	TRBJ2-7	CASTRDRLYEQYF	TGTGCCAGCACCCGGGACAGGCTCTACGAGCAGTACTTC
-	TRBV5-8	-	TRBJ1-5	CASSLVGAGQPQHF	TGTGCCAGCAGCTTGGTGGGGGCTGGTCAGCCCCAGCATTTT
-	TRBV5-1	TRBD1	TRBJ2-5	CASSLRGQGWQETQYF	TGCGCCAGCAGCCTGAGGGGACAGGGGTGGCAAGAGACCCAGTACTTC
-	TRBV18	-	TRBJ2-7	CASSPQDTGIQIYEQYF	TGTGCCAGCTCACCTCAAGATACAGGGATTCAAATCTACGAGCAGTACTTC
-	TRBV14	TRBD2	TRBJ2-7	CASSQQREVRYEQYF	TGTGCCAGCAGCCAACAGCGGGAGGTCCGCTACGAGCAGTACTTC
-	TRBV19	TRBD1	TRBJ1-1	CASSTGVATEAFF	TGTGCCAGTAGCACAGGGGTCGCCACTGAAGCTTTCTTT
-	TRBV5-1	-	TRBJ2-3	CASSRIPLSASVTDTQYF	TGCGCCAGCAGCCGCATCCCTTTAAGCGCCTCCGTCACAGATACGCAGTATTTT
-	TRBV27	-	TRBJ2-3	CASTAPRLGDRADTQYF	TGTGCCAGCACCGCCCCCAGACTAGGGGATAGGGCAGATACGCAGTATTTT
-	TRBV23-1	-	TRBJ2-7	CASSQTEHRDSYEQYF	TGCGCCAGCAGTCAAACGGAGCACAGGGACTCCTACGAGCAGTACTTC
few	TRBV12-5	-	TRBJ2-1	CASGIGEWSNEQFF	TGTGCTAGTGGTATAGGGGAATGGAGCAATGAGCAGTTCTTC